These 14 T cell receptor beta chains were all obtained from the same sample, sequenced in a study of blood T cells in healthy people across ages. Next came a second PCR, run for roughly 6 to 11 cycles, which used a sample-barcoded 5' primer along with a J-beta primer mix. Via MiXCR, TCRdb re-called the 5' RACE reads, giving one row per CDR3 protein. The table has 650,000 to 1,000,000 distinct CDR3 sequences, 46% seen once. The sample comprised blood. These receptors were obtained from a man older than 75 in good health.

The table lists this clonotype with many counts. The V call is TRBV29-1, the J call TRBJ2-5; D perhaps matches TRBD1 (5 bases). This CDR3 spans 12 amino acids. The germline V gene encodes CDR1 SQVTM and CDR2 ANQGSEA. V shed 1 base and J shed 5 bases, with 8 bases lying between them. CDR3 amino acids: CSVEAGLETQYF. CDR3 DNA sequence: TGCAGCGTTGAAGCAGGGTTGGAGACCCAGTACTTC.

J is TRBJ1-2 and V is TRBV9; 7 nucleotides agree with TRBD1. The CDR3 spans 14 residues. V dropped 0 bases and J dropped 4; count of bases not matched to a gene: 3. Germline lookup yields CDR1 SGDLS and CDR2 YYNGEE. In nucleotides, the CDR3 is TGTGCCAGCAGCGTAGAGGACAGGCCCTATGGCTACACCTTC. It yields the protein CASSVEDRPYGYTF.

Regarding this clonotype: A much larger clone differs by one base, so this may be a read error. The chain uses TRBV3-1 and TRBJ2-2, with 14 bases identical to TRBD2. This CDR3 has 17 residues. Germline V CDR1 and CDR2: LGHDT, YNNKEL (reference sequence). Trimming removed 5 bases from V and 7 bases from J; junction bases left unmatched: 9. DNA for the CDR3: TGTGCCAGCAGCAAGACTAGCGGGAGGGTCAGGAACGGGGAGCTGTTTTTT. Protein product: CASSKTSGRVRNGELFF.

The chain links TRBV25-1 to TRBJ1-2, with D possibly being TRBD1 (5 bases). The CDR3 has 13 residues. V lost 2 bases to trimming and J lost 4 bases, with 8 bases between them. The germline gives CDR1 MGHDK, CDR2 SYGVNS. CDR3 loop: CASSEGAFYGYTF. CDR3 nucleotide sequence: TGTGCCAGCAGTGAAGGGGCGTTCTATGGCTACACCTTC.

This clonotype was seen more than once but under ten times. This chain connects TRBV20-1 to TRBJ2-7; D gene unclear. The V and J ends lost 7 bases and 0 bases respectively, with 19 bases between them. Germline V gene sequence: CDR1 DFQATT, CDR2 SNEGSKA (reference sequence). CDR3 length equals 15 residues. The CDR3 protein is CSVPPRAGASYEQYF. The CDR3 DNA reads as TGCAGTGTTCCCCCCCGGGCAGGTGCCTCCTACGAGCAGTACTTC.

On this clonotype itself: It may be a read error: a sequence one base away is much more abundant. This chain links TRBV11-3 with TRBJ2-1; 8 nucleotides agree with TRBD1. V trimming: 5 bases; J trimming: 13 bases; junction bases outside the gene matches: 13. The CDR3 contains 14 residues. Germline V gene sequence: CDR1 SGHNT, CDR2 YENEEA. CDR3 sequence reads: CASSLSGGSETQFF. CDR3 nucleotide sequence: TGTGCCAGCAGCCTATCAGGGGGCTCCGAGACCCAGTTCTTC.

The chain combines TRBV15 with TRBJ2-2; perhaps TRBD2 as D (5 bases). The V end lost 9 bases, the J end lost 1 base, and 18 bases lay between the germline ends. Germline V gives CDR1 LNHNV, CDR2 YYDKDF (reference sequence). The CDR3 sequence is 16 residues long. The CDR3 DNA sequence: TGTGCCACAAAAAGCATGGACTTAGGGAACACCGGGGAGCTGTTTTTT. Translating gives CATKSMDLGNTGELFF. Full variable domain (rest looked up from reference TRBV15 and TRBJ2-2): DAMVIQNPRYQVTQFGKPVTLSCSQTLNHNVMYWYQQKSSQAPKLLFHYYDKDFNNEADTPDNFQSRRPNTSFCFLDIRSPGLGDTAMYLCATKSMDLGNTGELFFGEGSRLTVL.

This clonotype was picked up one time. It is likely a read error, because the conserved phenylalanine at the end of the CDR3 is missing. CDR3 DNA sequence: TGTGCCAGCAGCCAAGATCGTGCTAGGGTTGAGCAGTTCTCC. This encodes CASSQDRARVEQFS. This chain joins TRBV4-2 and TRBJ2-1; the D is unclear. The CDR3 is made up of 14 amino acids. Germline CDR1 LGHNA, CDR2 YNFKEQ. V lost 0 bases and J lost 9, with 12 bases in between.

This clonotype was seen a handful of times. The rearrangement links TRBV2 to TRBJ1-1, with a possible D match to TRBD1 (5 bases). The length of the CDR3 is 16 residues. V was shortened by 1 base and J by 0 bases, with 12 bases between the two germline ends. Germline lookup yields CDR1 SNHLY and CDR2 FYNNEI. The CDR3 loop is CASSEGRDSLNTEAFF. CDR3 bases: TGTGCCAGCAGTGAAGGACGAGACAGCTTGAACACTGAAGCTTTCTTT.

The CDR3 sequence: CASSLDWDGTDTQYF. Here the CDR3 DNA reads TGCGCCAGCAGCTTGGATTGGGACGGCACAGATACGCAGTATTTT. The rearrangement joins TRBV5-1 to TRBJ2-3; D is tentatively TRBD1 or TRBD2 (5 bases each). Trimming left V 0 bases short and J 1 base short, with 9 bases between. The CDR3 length is 15 residues. The germline gives CDR1 SGHRS, CDR2 YFSETQ.

This clonotype has only a few counts. The rearrangement joins TRBV6-5 to TRBJ2-1; 7 nucleotides match TRBD1. Per germline, CDR1 MNHEY and CDR2 SVGAGI. This CDR3 is built from 16 residues. The ends lost 2 bases at V and 3 bases at J; junction bases unmatched: 7. DNA of the CDR3: TGTGCCAGCAGTTACCCCCGGACAGGTTTCTACAATGAGCAGTTCTTC. Translating gives CASSYPRTGFYNEQFF.

With regard to this clonotype: The junction differs from germline at one of its ends, possibly a read error. The CDR3: CASSLSTSGTETQYF. In DNA form, the CDR3 reads TGTGCCAGCAGTTTATCTACTAGCGGCACAGAGACGCAGTATTTT. The chain uses TRBV27 and TRBJ2-3, with 8 positions matching TRBD2. Germline V gene data show CDR1 as MNHEY and CDR2 as SMNVEV (reference sequence). The CDR3 is 15 amino acids.

This clonotype was detected only a few times. This rearrangement joins TRBV4-2 to TRBJ2-1; the match to TRBD2 covers 8 bases. The CDR3 loop spans 17 amino acids. The ends lost 3 bases at V and 7 bases at J; junction bases unmatched: 14. Germline V gives CDR1 LGHNA, CDR2 YNFKEQ. Written as DNA, the CDR3 is TGTGCCAGCAGCCAGAGAGAAAGACGAGCGGGAGTGAATGAGCAGTTCTTC. Its protein is CASSQRERRAGVNEQFF.

As for this clonotype: This may stem from a read error, because a much larger clone lies one nucleotide away. The chain's CDR3 is CASSLGGAEYIQYF. As DNA, the CDR3 is TGTGCCAGCAGCTTAGGTGGGGCTGAATACATTCAGTACTTC. This chain connects TRBV7-9 to TRBJ2-4; D is possibly TRBD1 (5 bases). Germline V gives CDR1 SEHNR, CDR2 FQNEAQ (reference sequence). Between the trimmed V and J ends, which lost 1 base and 8 bases, there was a span of 12 bases. The CDR3 is 14 residues long.